This T cell receptor beta chain derives from a study of human T cells and chemical hapten exposure. The study's findings and limits: No shift was seen in TCRs above 1 in 1000 frequency with DPC sensitization.

Comments on this clonotype: Its antigen is still unknown.

TCRdb redid the calling of the RACE reads with MiXCR, one entry per CDR3 protein. The sample lists 350,000 to 400,000 distinct CDR3 sequences; 5% to 6.5% were seen once. Germline V gene sequence: CDR1 SNHLY, CDR2 FYNNEI. V lost 11 bases, J lost 1 base, and 13 bases lay in between. This CDR3 region has 13 residues. Described time point: pre-sensitization, week 0. Sample treatment: therapeutic diphenylcyclopropenone sensitization with weekly scalp DPC. The receptor comes from a woman in her forties or fifties with alopecia areata. Some clones in this sample may be carry-over from other donors' samples. This chain connects TRBV2 to TRBJ2-3; D perhaps matches TRBD2 (6 bases). The sequencing used whole blood, collected in connection with sensitization to the hapten diphenylcyclopropenone (DPC). The CDR3 DNA follows: TGTGCCTGCGGTGTAGCGGGCACAGATACGCAGTATTTT. Translating it yields CACGVAGTDTQYF.